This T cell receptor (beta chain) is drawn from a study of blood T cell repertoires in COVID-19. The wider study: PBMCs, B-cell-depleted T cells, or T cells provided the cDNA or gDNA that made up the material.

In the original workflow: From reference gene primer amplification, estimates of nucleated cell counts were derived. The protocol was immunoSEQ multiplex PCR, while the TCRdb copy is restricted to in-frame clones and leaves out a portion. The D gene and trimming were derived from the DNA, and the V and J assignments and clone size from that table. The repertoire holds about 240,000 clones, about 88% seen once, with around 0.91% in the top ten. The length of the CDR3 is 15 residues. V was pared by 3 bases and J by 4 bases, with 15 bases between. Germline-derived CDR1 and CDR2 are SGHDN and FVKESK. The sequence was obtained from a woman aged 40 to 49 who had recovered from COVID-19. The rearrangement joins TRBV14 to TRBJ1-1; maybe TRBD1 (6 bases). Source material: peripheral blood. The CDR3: CASSHYLNRVTEAFF. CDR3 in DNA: TGTGCCAGCAGCCACTACCTCAACAGGGTCACTGAAGCTTTCTTT.